Sequencing of this TCR beta chain was carried out in a study of CD8+CD57+ T cells in acquired aplastic anemia. The template for TCR beta VDJ and CDR3 sequence profiling was genomic DNA. A single record per CDR3 protein comes from TCRdb applying MiXCR to the reads. There are some 240,000 distinct CDR3 sequences in the sample; about 37% occur only once, and 0.95% to 1.3% lies in the top ten. This clonotype was observed many times. Input material: sorted CD4+, CD8+, or CD8+CD57+ T cells (not recorded which) from PBMCs. The receptor comes from a human donor in good health, serving as a control.

The CDR3, as DNA: TGCGCCAGCAGTAGAGGGGCCGATACGCAGTATTTT. It is translated as CASSRGADTQYF. The gene calls are TRBV5-1 and TRBJ2-3; tentatively, D is TRBD1 or TRBD2 (5 bases each). The CDR3 sequence is 12 residues long. Germline V lookup: CDR1 SGHRS, CDR2 YFSETQ. V was trimmed by 5 bases and J by 6 bases, leaving 10 bases between them.